This T cell receptor (beta chain) was recorded in a study of blood T cell repertoires in COVID-19. CDR1 is SGDLS and CDR2 is YYNGEE in the germline V gene. Trimming shortened V by 3 bases and J by 4 bases, and 12 bases separated the two germline ends. The CDR3 has 14 amino acids. Repertoires were generated with immunoSEQ multiplex PCR, while TCRdb's copy carries only in-frame clones and drops some. The sample comprises 380,000 or so clones, 88% of which are singletons, and more than 2% rests with the top ten. Input material: PBMCs or T cells enriched from blood (not recorded which). The sequence came from a woman aged 35 to 49 with acute COVID-19. The chain has TRBV9 and TRBJ2-3; maybe TRBD2 (6 bases). CDR3 nucleotides: TGTGCCAGCAGCGGACTAGTGTGGGCAGATACGCAGTATTTT. Translated, it gives CASSGLVWADTQYF.